This T cell receptor (beta chain) was retrieved from a study of T cells in Graves' hyperthyroidism and ophthalmopathy. This clonotype was observed at least ten times. Amplification yielded TCR beta CDR3 regions, with RNA transcripts as the source. The primer set for the first-round RT-PCR of the TCR CDR3 was HTBI. TCRdb itself ran the multiplex PCR reads through MiXCR, one entry per CDR3 protein. Found here are about 400,000 distinct CDR3 sequences, about 14% of them singletons; the top ten hold around 20%. The CDR3 loop spans 16 amino acids. Germline V lookup: CDR1 LGHDT, CDR2 YNNKEL (reference sequence). Unmatched junction bases numbered 6, after V lost 4 bases and J lost 3 bases.

Specimen: blood. This receptor was identified in a woman aged 30 to 39 with Graves' ophthalmopathy. The rearrangement joins TRBV3-1 to TRBJ1-3; 10 bases fit TRBD1. The CDR3 DNA reads TGTGCCAGCAGCCCCCGGGACAGGGGTAGTGGAAACACCATATATTTT. It is translated as CASSPRDRGSGNTIYF.